A single T cell receptor (beta chain) is shown here with its context. What it recognizes is unknown. Libraries were prepared by immunoSEQ multiplex PCR; TCRdb keeps only in-frame clonotypes and omits some of them. The sample lists tens of thousands of clones; 87% were seen once. The data belong to a study of T cells in localized non-small cell lung cancer. The CDR3 has 15 amino acids. The germline gives CDR1 MNHEY, CDR2 SVGAGI. J was trimmed by 2 bases and V by 7 bases; bases with no gene match: 8. Broader study findings: Adjacent lung tissue had a median around 50 of the top 100 clones found in the tumor.

The V and J genes are TRBV6-5 and TRBJ1-3, with 7 bases fitting TRBD1. This receptor was obtained from a man aged 35 to 70 with stage I squamous cell lung carcinoma. Source: peripheral blood, taken before any cancer treatment. The chain's CDR3 is CASKIDRATGNTIYF. CDR3 DNA: TGTGCCAGCAAAATCGACAGGGCAACTGGAAACACCATATATTTT.